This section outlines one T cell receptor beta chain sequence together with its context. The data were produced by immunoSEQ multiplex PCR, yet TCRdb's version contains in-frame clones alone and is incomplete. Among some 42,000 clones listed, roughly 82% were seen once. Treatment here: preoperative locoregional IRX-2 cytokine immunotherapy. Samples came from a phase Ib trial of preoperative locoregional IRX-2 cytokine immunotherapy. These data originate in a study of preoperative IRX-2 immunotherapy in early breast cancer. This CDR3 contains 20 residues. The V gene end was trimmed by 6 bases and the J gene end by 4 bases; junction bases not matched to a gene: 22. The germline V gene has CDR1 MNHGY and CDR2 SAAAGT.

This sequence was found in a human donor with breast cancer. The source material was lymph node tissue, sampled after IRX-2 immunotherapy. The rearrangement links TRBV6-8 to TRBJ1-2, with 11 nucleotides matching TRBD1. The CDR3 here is CASSVDRLPGQGVVGYGYTF. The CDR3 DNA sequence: TGTGCCAGCAGCGTCGACCGGTTGCCGGGACAGGGGGTAGTAGGCTATGGCTACACCTTC.